These 26 T cell receptor beta chains were sequenced from one sample in a study of Ad26.COV2.S vaccination and SARS-CoV-2 variants. Here immunoSEQ multiplex PCR was the method, and the copy in TCRdb shows in-frame clones only, minus some. The sample yields 380,000 or so clones, about 88% seen once. Treatment meaning: around 19 received Ad26.COV2.S at low or high dose, single or two shots; roughly 5 received placebo; per-sample allocation not given. Specimen acquisition occurred on day 63 following the initial vaccine or placebo injection. This material consisted of peripheral blood, taken in a trial of Ad26.COV2.S vaccine versus placebo. These receptors all stem from a person between 18 and 60 years old who received the Ad26.COV2.S COVID-19 vaccine or a placebo.

The V gene is TRBV5-4, the J gene TRBJ2-7; TRBD1 matches at 10 bases. CDR3 length equals 15 residues. Germline CDR1 reads SGHNT; CDR2 reads YYREEE (reference sequence). J gave up 2 bases and V 3 bases, and 5 bases lay outside the gene matches. The CDR3 loop is CASSYWDRGTYEQYF. In DNA, the CDR3 is TGTGCCAGCAGCTACTGGGACAGGGGTACCTACGAGCAGTACTTC.

This clone has only one observation. The J gene is TRBJ2-2, the V gene TRBV7-2; no clear D gene. The CDR3 is made up of 15 amino acids. V lost 5 bases and J lost 1, with 11 bases in between. CDR1 is SGHTA, CDR2 FQGNSA, per germline. CDR3 loop: CASSRGVGNTGELFF. In DNA, the CDR3 is TGTGCCAGCAGCCGTGGAGTCGGGAACACCGGGGAGCTGTTTTTT.

The rearrangement uses TRBV2 and TRBJ2-1, with D possibly TRBD2 on 5 matching bases. V was clipped by 1 base and J by 10 bases, with 5 bases between them. CDR3 length equals 11 residues. Looked up from germline, CDR1 is SNHLY and CDR2 is FYNNEI. CDR3: CASSEGGEQFF. The CDR3 nucleotides read TGTGCCAGCAGTGAAGGAGGGGAGCAGTTCTTC.

The chain links TRBV7-9 to TRBJ2-3; D call uncertain. Germline values: CDR1 SEHNR, CDR2 FQNEAQ (reference sequence). This CDR3 contains 15 residues. V lost 1 base to trimming and J lost 4 bases, with 12 bases between them. CDR3 sequence reads: CASSLEGGRADTQYF. CDR3 DNA: TGTGCCAGCAGCTTAGAGGGTGGTCGCGCAGATACGCAGTATTTT.

This clone occurred once. CDR3 amino acids: CATSPTGGSNQPQHF. CDR3 nucleotides: TGTGCCACCAGCCCCACAGGGGGGAGCAATCAGCCCCAGCATTTT. This chain links TRBV24-1 with TRBJ1-5, with 8 bases aligning to TRBD1. V dropped 7 bases and J dropped 1; count of bases not matched to a gene: 5. Germline V lookup: CDR1 KGHDR, CDR2 SFDVKD. CDR3 size: 15 residues.

Note on this clone: An end of the junction differs from the germline gene, which may be a read error. The V call is TRBV6-5, the J call TRBJ1-4; D perhaps matches TRBD1 (5 bases). The germline V gene encodes CDR1 MNHEY and CDR2 SVGAGI. This CDR3 contains 15 residues. The CDR3 loop reads CASSDSGSGIEKLFF. CDR3 in DNA: TGTGCCAGCAGTGACTCCGGGTCAGGGATCGAAAAACTGTTTTTT.

The V and J genes are TRBV19 and TRBJ2-2, with D maybe TRBD1 (7 bases). From germline, CDR1 is LNHDA and CDR2 SQIVND (reference sequence). Trimming took off 5 bases at V and 5 bases at J, with 15 bases between the two ends. The CDR3 runs 15 residues. The CDR3 DNA is TGTGCCAGTAGTGCTCCAGGGGGAGGTACCGGGGAGCTGTTTTTT. It specifies CASSAPGGGTGELFF.

V gene TRBV3-1 (or the pseudogene TRBV3-2) combines with J gene TRBJ1-2; D perhaps matches TRBD1 (6 bases). CDR3 size: 15 residues. V dropped 4 bases and J dropped 5 bases, with 17 bases sitting between them. CDR1 and CDR2 (germline): LGHDT, YNNKEL (reference sequence). The CDR3 sequence is CASSLDLGQRYGYTF. The CDR3 DNA is TGTGCCAGCAGCCTTGACCTCGGACAGAGGTATGGCTACACCTTC.

V is TRBV2 and J is TRBJ2-1, with D perhaps assigned TRBD1 or TRBD2 (6 bases each). Trimming pared 2 bases from V and 4 bases from J, leaving 12 bases between. The germline gives CDR1 SNHLY, CDR2 FYNNEI. The CDR3 spans 15 residues. The CDR3 sequence is CASSEPGASYNEQFF. DNA for the CDR3: TGTGCCAGCAGTGAACCGGGGGCTAGTTACAATGAGCAGTTCTTC.

The V call is TRBV5-1, the J call TRBJ2-1; D is perhaps TRBD1 or TRBD2 (5 bases each). The CDR3 extends over 15 amino acids. The germline CDR1 and CDR2 sequences are SGHRS and YFSETQ. Between the trimmed V and J ends, which lost 5 bases and 7 bases, there was a span of 19 bases. The CDR3 sequence is CASRQLHGTDNEQFF. CDR3 nucleotide sequence: TGCGCCAGCAGACAACTACACGGGACGGATAATGAGCAGTTCTTC.

The chain has TRBV19 and TRBJ1-6; D gene ambiguous. The CDR3 totals 16 residues. The germline V and J ends were trimmed by 8 bases and 1 base, with 15 bases remaining between them. Looked up from germline, CDR1 is LNHDA and CDR2 is SQIVND (reference sequence). CDR3 sequence (DNA): TGTGCCAGTGGACCGGAGTGGGGTTCCTATAATTCACCCCTCCACTTT. It is translated as CASGPEWGSYNSPLHF.

The V and J genes are TRBV3-1 (or the pseudogene TRBV3-2) and TRBJ1-2; a possible D gene is TRBD1 (6 bases). Germline V gene data show CDR1 as LGHDT and CDR2 as YNNKEL (reference sequence). Trimming removed 4 bases from V and 2 bases from J, with 11 bases in between. This CDR3 is 14 amino acids long. The CDR3 loop is CASSPMQGNYGYTF. The CDR3 region has the DNA TGTGCCAGCAGCCCAATGCAGGGGAACTATGGCTACACCTTC.

The chain joins TRBV24-1 to TRBJ2-3, with D tentatively TRBD2 (6 bases). The CDR3 covers 15 residues. CDR1 and CDR2 from the germline V gene are KGHDR and SFDVKD. V was cut by 4 bases and J by 1 base, with 11 bases left in between. The CDR3 nucleotides are TGTGCCACCAGTGACACGGGACTTGGCACAGATACGCAGTATTTT. Amino acid sequence: CATSDTGLGTDTQYF.

The rearrangement links TRBV5-3 to TRBJ2-1; D gene unclear. TRBV5-3 is treated as an ORF (open reading frame) with a function not yet certain. V was cut by 2 bases and J by 0 bases, with 6 bases left in between. The length of the CDR3 is 14 residues. The CDR3 bases are TGTGCCAGAAGCTTCACGTTCTCCTACAATGAGCAGTTCTTC. Protein sequence: CARSFTFSYNEQFF.

This clone occurred many times. At the DNA level, this CDR3 is encoded by other sequences in the same sample as well. The chain joins TRBV19 to TRBJ2-3; no reliable D call. V dropped 3 bases and J dropped 3 bases, with 4 bases sitting between them. Germline CDR1 LNHDA, CDR2 SQIVND (reference sequence). The length of the CDR3 is 12 residues. CDR3 DNA sequence: TGTGCCAGTAGTATCGGGACAGATACGCAGTATTTT. This gives the protein CASSIGTDTQYF.

The chain carries TRBV23-1 and TRBJ1-4, with a possible D match to TRBD1 (5 bases). TRBV23-1 is identified as an open reading frame with a role that is uncertain. Trimming pared 2 bases from V and 7 bases from J, leaving 20 bases between. The CDR3 contains 17 residues. The DNA of the CDR3 is TGCGCCAGCAGTCAACCCGACAGCCTCAGACGGGGTGAAAAACTGTTTTTT. Translating it yields CASSQPDSLRRGEKLFF.

This clone was found a few times. The chain employs TRBV27 and TRBJ2-2, with D unclear. The CDR3 runs to 11 residues. Germline V gene data show CDR1 as MNHEY and CDR2 as SMNVEV (reference sequence). V was cut by 9 bases and J by 0 bases, with 2 bases left in between. The CDR3 protein is CASANTGELFF. The CDR3 nucleotides are TGTGCCAGTGCGAACACCGGGGAGCTGTTTTTT.

About this clone: The same CDR3 can be traced to other DNA sequences in this sample. The chain has TRBV7-6 and TRBJ2-1; 8 bases map to TRBD2. Germline V gene data show CDR1 as SGHVS and CDR2 as FNYEAQ. V was pared by 5 bases and J by 4 bases, with 7 bases of the junction left unmatched. The CDR3 is 15 amino acids. The CDR3 protein is CASSLEAGGYNEQFF. CDR3 sequence (DNA): TGTGCCAGCAGCCTCGAGGCGGGGGGATACAATGAGCAGTTCTTC.

The chain uses TRBV24-1 and TRBJ2-7; maybe TRBD2 (5 bases). The V end lost 3 bases, the J end lost 0 bases, and 5 bases lay between the germline ends. There are 13 residues in the CDR3. The V gene's germline CDR1 is KGHDR and CDR2 SFDVKD. The CDR3 bases are TGTGCCACCAGTGATCGGGGCTCCTACGAGCAGTACTTC. Translating gives CATSDRGSYEQYF.

The chain couples TRBV18 to TRBJ1-1, with no clear D. Germline lookup yields CDR1 KGHSH and CDR2 LQKENI. The CDR3 totals 14 residues. V lost 3 bases and J lost 1, with 9 bases in between. Written as DNA, the CDR3 is TGTGCCAGCTCACCTTCCAGGCAGAACACTGAAGCTTTCTTT. As protein: CASSPSRQNTEAFF.

The rearrangement links TRBV7-2 to TRBJ2-7; D tentatively reads TRBD1 or TRBD2 (5 bases each). Between the trimmed V and J ends, which lost 0 bases and 2 bases, there was a span of 8 bases. The CDR3 is 14 residues long. Looked up from germline, CDR1 is SGHTA and CDR2 is FQGNSA. The CDR3 protein is CASSLAGDPYEQYF. For the CDR3, the DNA is TGTGCCAGCAGCTTAGCGGGGGATCCCTACGAGCAGTACTTC.

The chain carries TRBV7-9 and TRBJ2-3, with 7 bases aligning to TRBD1. CDR1 and CDR2 from the germline V gene are SEHNR and FQNEAQ (reference sequence). There are 17 residues in the CDR3. With 1 base clipped from V and 3 bases from J, the junction kept 10 bases outside the gene matches. The CDR3 is CASSLVRQGSLTDTQYF. Written as DNA, the CDR3 is TGTGCCAGCAGCTTAGTCAGACAGGGTTCATTAACAGATACGCAGTATTTT.

The rearrangement uses TRBV19 and TRBJ2-1; 11 bases match TRBD2. The V gene end was trimmed by 3 bases and the J gene end by 0 bases; junction bases not matched to a gene: 7. The CDR3 is made up of 18 amino acids. Germline CDR1 is LNHDA and CDR2 is SQIVND (reference sequence). CDR3 DNA: TGTGCCAGTAGTATGTACGGGACTAGCGGATACTCCTACAATGAGCAGTTCTTC. Translation gives CASSMYGTSGYSYNEQFF.

The chain has TRBV11-2 and TRBJ2-7; TRBD2 matches at 7 bases. This CDR3 spans 13 amino acids. The V segment lost 3 bases and the J segment 3 bases; nucleotides outside the gene matches: 2. Per the germline V gene, CDR1 is SGHAT and CDR2 is FQNNGV. The CDR3 nucleotides are TGTGCCAGCAGCTTGGGGGGGAGCTACGAGCAGTACTTC. Residues: CASSLGGSYEQYF.

The chain links TRBV28 to TRBJ1-2; D not certain. The CDR3 contains 15 residues. Germline CDR1 reads MDHEN; CDR2 reads SYDVKM. V was pared by 8 bases and J by 4 bases, with 20 bases between. The CDR3 loop is CASARPNPSGYGYTF. CDR3 in DNA: TGTGCCAGCGCGCGCCCCAACCCGTCAGGCTATGGCTACACCTTC.

The sample holds a few counts of this clone. The chain couples TRBV7-9 to TRBJ1-2, with D possibly being TRBD1 (5 bases). Trimming cost V 2 bases and J 6 bases, with 16 bases left between them. Germline-derived CDR1 and CDR2 are SEHNR and FQNEAQ (reference sequence). The CDR3 sequence is 15 residues long. CDR3 in DNA: TGTGCCAGCAGCTTAACGTCGGGGGGGACCCATGGCTACACCTTC. It specifies CASSLTSGGTHGYTF.